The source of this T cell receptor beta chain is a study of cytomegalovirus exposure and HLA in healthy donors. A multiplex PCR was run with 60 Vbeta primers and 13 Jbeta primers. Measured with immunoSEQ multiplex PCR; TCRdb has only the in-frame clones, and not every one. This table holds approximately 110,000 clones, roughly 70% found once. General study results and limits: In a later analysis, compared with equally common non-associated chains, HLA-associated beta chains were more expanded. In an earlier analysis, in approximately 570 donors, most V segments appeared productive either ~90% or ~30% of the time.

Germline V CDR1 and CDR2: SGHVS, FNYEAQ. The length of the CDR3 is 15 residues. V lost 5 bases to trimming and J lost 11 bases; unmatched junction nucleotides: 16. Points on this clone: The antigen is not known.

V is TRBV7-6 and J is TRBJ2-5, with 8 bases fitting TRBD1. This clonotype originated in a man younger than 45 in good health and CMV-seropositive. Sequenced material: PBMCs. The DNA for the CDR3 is TGTGCCAGCAGCATCGACGGGGGCAGGGGGCCCGATCAGTACTTC. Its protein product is CASSIDGGRGPDQYF.